The 11 T cell receptor delta chains below come from one sample, sequenced in a study of Vδ1+ human thymocytes. General study points: In the thymus, TRG and TRD repertoires looked highly polyclonal with Gaussian CDR3 lengths.

These receptors have no known antigen. Extracted RNA was reverse transcribed into cDNA. The CDR3 regions were amplified by multiplex PCR from V-gene primers to a constant-region primer. TCRdb re-processed the multiplex PCR reads via CATT. The table lists over 45,000 delta-chain clones, about 15% of them singletons. Sequenced input: Vdelta1+ gamma-delta thymocytes from the thymus. Documented subset: FACS-sorted CD3+ TCRalphabeta- TCRVdelta1+ TCRVdelta2- thymocytes. The receptors come from a boy younger than two who had congenital heart surgery.

V is TRDV1 and J is TRDJ1; 8 bases match TRDD2. Germline CDR1 reads TSWWSYY; CDR2 reads QGS. The CDR3 is 17 residues long. V shed 9 bases, J shed 3 bases, and the junction held 18 bases outside the gene matches. CDR3 DNA: TGTGCTCTAGGCCGTGGCCTTCCTAAGGGGGAGGCCGATAAACTCATCTTT. Translated: CALGRGLPKGEADKLIF.

This chain links TRDV1 with TRDJ1; TRDD3 aligns across 7 bases. CDR3 length: 19 residues. The V gene's germline CDR1 is TSWWSYY and CDR2 QGS. After removal of 2 bases from V and 9 bases from J, the junction contained 24 bases not matched to a gene. The CDR3 DNA reads TGTGCTCTTGGGGAAACTATTCTTCCGCACTGGGGATCTACCGGGCAACTCATCTTT. Translated: CALGETILPHWGSTGQLIF.

The chain employs TRDV1 and TRDJ1, with 8 positions matching TRDD3. The ends lost 2 bases at V and 2 bases at J; junction bases unmatched: 40. The CDR3 is made up of 27 amino acids. Per germline, CDR1 TSWWSYY and CDR2 QGS. This CDR3 reads CALGEYRVRPTLITGGAIRVRTDKLIF. The CDR3 DNA reads TGTGCTCTTGGGGAATATAGGGTCCGGCCTACCCTGATTACTGGGGGCGCCATACGGGTACGGACCGATAAACTCATCTTT.

This clone has only a few counts. V gene TRDV1 combines with J gene TRDJ1; D may be TRDD3 (5 bases). Trimming took off 1 base at V and 0 bases at J, with 9 bases between the two ends. This CDR3 contains 15 residues. Germline V CDR1 and CDR2: TSWWSYY, QGS. The CDR3 nucleotides read TGTGCTCTTGGGGAACGACTGGATTACACCGATAAACTCATCTTT. It translates to CALGERLDYTDKLIF.

V is TRDV1 and J is TRDJ1; 8 bases line up with TRDD3. In germline, CDR1 is TSWWSYY, CDR2 QGS. V was pared by 0 bases and J by 2 bases, with 14 bases of the junction left unmatched. The CDR3 is made up of 19 amino acids. The CDR3 spells CALGELALDWGFSTDKLIF. CDR3 sequence (DNA): TGTGCTCTTGGGGAACTAGCCTTGGACTGGGGGTTTTCGACCGATAAACTCATCTTT.

The V gene is TRDV1, the J gene TRDJ1; possibly TRDD3 for D (6 bases). This CDR3 has 14 amino acids. Trimming removed 4 bases from V and 1 base from J, with 10 bases in between. In germline, CDR1 is TSWWSYY, CDR2 QGS. This CDR3 is CALGGGGSTDKLIF. As DNA, the CDR3 is TGTGCTCTTGGGGGCGGGGGGAGCACCGATAAACTCATCTTT.

This clone was counted only a few times. The chain is built from TRDV1 and TRDJ1, with 7 nucleotides matching TRDD3. V lost 3 bases and J lost 2; bases outside the gene matches: 15. There are 18 residues in the CDR3. In germline, CDR1 is TSWWSYY, CDR2 QGS. The CDR3 spells CALGDPGLFGGPTDKLIF. The CDR3 nucleotides read TGTGCTCTTGGGGACCCCGGTCTGTTTGGGGGACCTACCGATAAACTCATCTTT.

This sequence joins TRDV1 and TRDJ1; 8 bases are shared with TRDD3. The CDR3 covers 20 residues. Germline trimming cut 2 bases from V and 3 bases from J; bases unmatched to any gene: 20. Germline V gene sequence: CDR1 TSWWSYY, CDR2 QGS. The CDR3 loop is CALGEDLSPYWGPGADKLIF. As DNA, the CDR3 is TGTGCTCTTGGGGAAGACCTTTCGCCGTACTGGGGGCCCGGCGCCGATAAACTCATCTTT.

A few counts support this clone. This sequence joins TRDV1 and TRDJ2; D possibly corresponds to TRDD3 (5 bases). CDR1 and CDR2 from the germline V gene are TSWWSYY and QGS. With 4 bases removed from V and 0 bases from J, the gap between germline ends came to 18 bases. The CDR3 length is 18 residues. Here the CDR3 reads CALGASGGFLALTAQLFF. For the CDR3, the DNA is TGTGCTCTTGGGGCTAGCGGGGGGTTCTTAGCTTTGACAGCACAACTCTTCTTT.

The chain carries TRDV1 and TRDJ1; 7 bases are shared with TRDD2. This CDR3 is 20 amino acids long. The germline CDR1 and CDR2 sequences are TSWWSYY and QGS. The trim removed 1 base at V and 0 bases at J, leaving 17 bases unmatched. The CDR3 bases are TGTGCTCTTGGGGAACCTGCTGGATTTCCTACGTACCCGTACACCGATAAACTCATCTTT. Translation gives CALGEPAGFPTYPYTDKLIF.

The chain has TRDV1 and TRDJ1; D remains ambiguous. The CDR3 length is 15 residues. CDR1 and CDR2 (germline): TSWWSYY, QGS. Trimming removed 5 bases at V and 5 bases at J, with 18 bases between. The CDR3 DNA reads TGTGCTCTTGGGCGAACTCCCCGGTTTGGTGATAAACTCATCTTT. Translating gives CALGRTPRFGDKLIF.